The 2 T cell receptor beta chains below were found in one sample sequenced in a study of CD8+ T cells in alopecia areata. Extracted from the samples, RNA was reverse transcribed into cDNA to serve as the sequencing template. Assay: immunoSEQ multiplex PCR; the TCRdb copy retains only in-frame clones and omits some. The repertoire consists of about 200,000 clones, with around three fifths occurring once and the leading ten covering roughly 0.47%. The sequencing used CD4+ T cells sorted from blood, collected at week 0. Every receptor here comes from a human donor with alopecia areata.

The V and J genes are TRBV30 and TRBJ2-5, with D possibly being TRBD1 (6 bases). V was clipped by 0 bases and J by 4 bases, with 18 bases between them. This CDR3 spans 16 amino acids. Germline CDR1 is GTSNPN and CDR2 is SVGIG (reference sequence). In DNA form, the CDR3 reads TGTGCCTGGAGTGTCAGGGGTCGGGTAACGGGAGAGACCCAGTACTTC. Its translation is CAWSVRGRVTGETQYF.

The chain recombines TRBV29-1 with TRBJ2-3; D gene uncertain. Germline V gives CDR1 SQVTM, CDR2 ANQGSEA. Trimming shortened V by 3 bases and J by 7 bases, and 11 bases separated the two germline ends. The CDR3 is 12 amino acids. In DNA, the CDR3 is TGCAGCGTTGAGGCGAATGTTTATACGCAGTATTTT. This encodes CSVEANVYTQYF.